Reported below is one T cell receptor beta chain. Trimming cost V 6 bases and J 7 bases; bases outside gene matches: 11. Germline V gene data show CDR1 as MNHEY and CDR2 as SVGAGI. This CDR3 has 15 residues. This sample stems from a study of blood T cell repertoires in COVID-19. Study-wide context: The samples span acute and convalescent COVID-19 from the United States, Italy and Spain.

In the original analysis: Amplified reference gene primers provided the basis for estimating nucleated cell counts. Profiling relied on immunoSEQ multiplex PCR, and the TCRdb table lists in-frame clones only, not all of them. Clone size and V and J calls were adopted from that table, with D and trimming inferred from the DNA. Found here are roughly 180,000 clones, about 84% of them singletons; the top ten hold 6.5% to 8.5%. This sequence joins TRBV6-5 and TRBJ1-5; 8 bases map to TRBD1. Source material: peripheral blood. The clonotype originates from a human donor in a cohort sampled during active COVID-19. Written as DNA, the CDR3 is TGTGCCAGCAGGCAATCCGGACAGGGTGAGCAGCCCCAGCATTTT. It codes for CASRQSGQGEQPQHF.